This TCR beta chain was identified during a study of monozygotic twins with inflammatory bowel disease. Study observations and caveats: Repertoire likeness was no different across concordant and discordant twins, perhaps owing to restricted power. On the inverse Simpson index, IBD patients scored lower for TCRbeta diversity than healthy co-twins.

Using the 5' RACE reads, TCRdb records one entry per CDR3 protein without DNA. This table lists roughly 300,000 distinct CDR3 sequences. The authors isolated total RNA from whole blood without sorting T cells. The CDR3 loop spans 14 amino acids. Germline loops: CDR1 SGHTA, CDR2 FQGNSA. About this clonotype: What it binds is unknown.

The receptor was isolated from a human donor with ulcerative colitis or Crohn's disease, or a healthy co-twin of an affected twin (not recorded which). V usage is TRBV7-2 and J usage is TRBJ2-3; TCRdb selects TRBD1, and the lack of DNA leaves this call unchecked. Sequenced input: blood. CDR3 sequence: CASSFFPAGDTQYF.